The text below deals with one T cell receptor (beta chain). The antigen is unknown. Using immunoSEQ multiplex PCR, the repertoire was profiled, and TCRdb retains in-frame clones only, with some absent. The data show roughly 200,000 clones, approximately 90% seen once. This specimen comes from a study of T cell responses to AZD1222 COVID-19 vaccine. The study's findings and limits: An increase in Spike-specific TCR breadth and depth was observed after two AZD1222 doses. The donors showed a predominance of white British ancestry and of females, with possible underestimation of clonal diversity. Repertoires were collected only later (after the peak T cell response had occurred).

The V gene lost 8 bases and the J gene lost 8 bases, with 18 bases spanning the gap. The CDR3 is 13 amino acids. The chain links TRBV12-3 or TRBV12-4 to TRBJ1-1; D is possibly TRBD1 (6 bases). The sample in question was peripheral blood, obtained 28 days after the second dose of the MenACWY control vaccine. This sequence was found in an adult who received the MenACWY meningococcal vaccine as a control. The CDR3 loop is CASVSPGQPEAFF. Here the CDR3 DNA reads TGTGCCAGCGTCTCACCCGGACAGCCCGAAGCTTTCTTT.